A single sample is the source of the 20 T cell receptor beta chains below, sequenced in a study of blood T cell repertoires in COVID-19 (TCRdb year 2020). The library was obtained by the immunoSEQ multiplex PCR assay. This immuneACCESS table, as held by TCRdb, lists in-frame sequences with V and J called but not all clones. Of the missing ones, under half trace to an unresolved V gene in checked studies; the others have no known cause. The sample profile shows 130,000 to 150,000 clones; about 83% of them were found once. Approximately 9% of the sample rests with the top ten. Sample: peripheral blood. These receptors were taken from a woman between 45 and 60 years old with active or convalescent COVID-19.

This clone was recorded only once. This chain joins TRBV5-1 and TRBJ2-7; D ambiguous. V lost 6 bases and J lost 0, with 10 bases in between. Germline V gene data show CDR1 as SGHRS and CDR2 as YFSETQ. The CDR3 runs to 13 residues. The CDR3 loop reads CASKQVSSYEQYF. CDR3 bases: TGCGCCAGCAAGCAGGTTTCCTCCTACGAGCAGTACTTC.

CDR3 in DNA: TGTGCCAGCAGTCTCGGACAGGGGAATATAGACGAGCAGTACTTC. Translated: CASSLGQGNIDEQYF. V is TRBV27 and J is TRBJ2-7, with 9 positions matching TRBD1. Germline assignment: CDR1 MNHEY and CDR2 SMNVEV (reference sequence). The CDR3 is 15 amino acids. With 5 bases clipped from V and 5 bases from J, the junction kept 10 bases outside the gene matches.

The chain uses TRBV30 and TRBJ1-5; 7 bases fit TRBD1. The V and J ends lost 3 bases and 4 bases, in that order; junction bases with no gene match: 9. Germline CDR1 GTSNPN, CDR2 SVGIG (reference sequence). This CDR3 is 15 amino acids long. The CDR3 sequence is CAWSPGTALNQPQHF. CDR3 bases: TGTGCCTGGAGCCCCGGGACAGCTCTGAATCAGCCCCAGCATTTT.

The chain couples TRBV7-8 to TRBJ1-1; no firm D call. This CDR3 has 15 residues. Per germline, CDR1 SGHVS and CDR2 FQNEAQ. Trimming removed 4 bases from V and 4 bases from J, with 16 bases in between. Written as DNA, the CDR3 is TGTGCCAGCAGCTCTAGGTCTTCTATGGGCACTGAAGCTTTCTTT. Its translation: CASSSRSSMGTEAFF.

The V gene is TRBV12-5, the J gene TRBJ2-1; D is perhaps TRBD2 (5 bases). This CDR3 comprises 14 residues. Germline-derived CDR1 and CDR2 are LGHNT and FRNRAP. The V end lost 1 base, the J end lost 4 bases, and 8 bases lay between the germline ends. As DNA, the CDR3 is TGTGCTAGTGGTTTGGCATCGGGGTACAATGAGCAGTTCTTC. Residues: CASGLASGYNEQFF.

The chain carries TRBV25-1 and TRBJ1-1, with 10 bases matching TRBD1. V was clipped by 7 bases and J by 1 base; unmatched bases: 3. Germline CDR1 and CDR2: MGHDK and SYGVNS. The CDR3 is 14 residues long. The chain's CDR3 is CASKGQGWNTEAFF. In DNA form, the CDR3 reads TGTGCCAGCAAGGGACAGGGGTGGAACACTGAAGCTTTCTTT.

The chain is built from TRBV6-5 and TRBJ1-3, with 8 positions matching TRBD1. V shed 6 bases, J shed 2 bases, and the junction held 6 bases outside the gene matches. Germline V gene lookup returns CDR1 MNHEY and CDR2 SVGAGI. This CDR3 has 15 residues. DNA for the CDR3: TGTGCCAGCAGCCGTCACAGGGGGACTGGAAACACCATATATTTT. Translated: CASSRHRGTGNTIYF.

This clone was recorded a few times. The CDR3 bases are TGTGCCAGCAGCCATCAGGGTTTGAGTAATGGCTACACCTTC. Translated, it gives CASSHQGLSNGYTF. This chain links TRBV6-6 with TRBJ1-2; possibly TRBD1 for D (5 bases). CDR1 and CDR2 from the germline V gene are MNHNY and SVGAGI (reference sequence). The V gene lost 6 bases and the J gene lost 6 bases, with 17 bases spanning the gap. CDR3 length equals 14 residues.

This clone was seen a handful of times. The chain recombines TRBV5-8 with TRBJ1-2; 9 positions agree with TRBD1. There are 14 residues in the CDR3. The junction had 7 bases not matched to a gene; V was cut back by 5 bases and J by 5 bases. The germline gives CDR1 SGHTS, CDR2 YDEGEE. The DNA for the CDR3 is TGTGCCAGCAGTTTGCGGACAGGGGCGTATGGCTACACCTTC. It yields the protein CASSLRTGAYGYTF.

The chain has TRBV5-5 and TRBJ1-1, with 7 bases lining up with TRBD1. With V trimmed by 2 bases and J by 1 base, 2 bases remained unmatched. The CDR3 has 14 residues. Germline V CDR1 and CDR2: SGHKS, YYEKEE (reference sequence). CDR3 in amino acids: CASSLQGRNTEAFF. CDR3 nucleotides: TGTGCCAGCAGCTTACAGGGGCGGAACACTGAAGCTTTCTTT. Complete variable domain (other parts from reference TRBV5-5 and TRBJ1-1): DAGVTQSPTHLIKTRGQQVTLRCSPISGHKSVSWYQQVLGQGPQFIFQYYEKEERGRGNFPDRFSARQFPNYSSELNVNALLLGDSALYLCASSLQGRNTEAFFGQGTRLTVV.

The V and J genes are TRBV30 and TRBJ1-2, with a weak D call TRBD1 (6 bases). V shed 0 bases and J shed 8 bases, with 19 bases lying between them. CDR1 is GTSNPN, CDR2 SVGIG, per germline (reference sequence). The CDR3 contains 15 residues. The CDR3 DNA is TGTGCCTGGAGTGTATCCGGGACAACCCTATCGGGCTACACCTTC. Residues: CAWSVSGTTLSGYTF.

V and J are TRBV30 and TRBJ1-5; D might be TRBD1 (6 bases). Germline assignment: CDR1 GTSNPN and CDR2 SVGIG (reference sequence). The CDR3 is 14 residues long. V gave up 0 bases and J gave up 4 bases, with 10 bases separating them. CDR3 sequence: CAWSVRGGNQPQHF. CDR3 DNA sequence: TGTGCCTGGAGTGTACGAGGGGGTAATCAGCCCCAGCATTTT.

The DNA for the CDR3 is TGTGCCAGCAGTGGACCCCGTACGGGAACGGGAGAGACCCAGTACTTC. It yields the protein CASSGPRTGTGETQYF. The chain employs TRBV27 and TRBJ2-5; D may be TRBD2 (5 bases). Trimming shortened V by 5 bases and J by 4 bases, and 20 bases separated the two germline ends. The CDR3 loop spans 16 amino acids. The germline V gene encodes CDR1 MNHEY and CDR2 SMNVEV (reference sequence).

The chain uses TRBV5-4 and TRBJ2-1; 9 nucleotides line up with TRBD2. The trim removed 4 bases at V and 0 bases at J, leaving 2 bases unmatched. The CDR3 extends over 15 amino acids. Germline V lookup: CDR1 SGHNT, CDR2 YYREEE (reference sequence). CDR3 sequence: CASSPSGASYNEQFF. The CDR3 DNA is TGTGCCAGCAGCCCTAGCGGGGCCTCCTACAATGAGCAGTTCTTC. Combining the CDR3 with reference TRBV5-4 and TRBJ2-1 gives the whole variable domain ETGVTQSPTHLIKTRGQQVTLRCSSQSGHNTVSWYQQALGQGPQFIFQYYREEENGRGNFPPRFSGLQFPNYSSELNVNALELDDSALYLCASSPSGASYNEQFFGPGTRLTVL.

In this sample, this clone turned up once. CDR3 nucleotides: TGTGCCAGCAGCGTAGGCGGGGGCCCCTTCAATGAGCAGTTCTTC. It yields the protein CASSVGGGPFNEQFF. The V gene is TRBV9, the J gene TRBJ2-1; tentative D call: TRBD2 (7 bases). The CDR3 spans 15 residues. Trimming took off 0 bases at V and 6 bases at J, with 13 bases between the two ends. CDR1 and CDR2 from the germline V gene are SGDLS and YYNGEE. Complete variable domain (other parts from reference TRBV9 and TRBJ2-1): DSGVTQTPKHLITATGQRVTLRCSPRSGDLSVYWYQQSLDQGLQFLIQYYNGEERAKGNILERFSAQQFPDLHSELNLSSLELGDSALYFCASSVGGGPFNEQFFGPGTRLTVL.

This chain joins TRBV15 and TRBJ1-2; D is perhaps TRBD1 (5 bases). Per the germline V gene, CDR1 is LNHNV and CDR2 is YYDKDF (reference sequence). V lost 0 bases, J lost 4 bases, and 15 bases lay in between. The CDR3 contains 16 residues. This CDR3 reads CATSRDLDRTFYGYTF. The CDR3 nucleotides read TGTGCCACCAGCAGAGATTTAGACAGAACCTTCTATGGCTACACCTTC.

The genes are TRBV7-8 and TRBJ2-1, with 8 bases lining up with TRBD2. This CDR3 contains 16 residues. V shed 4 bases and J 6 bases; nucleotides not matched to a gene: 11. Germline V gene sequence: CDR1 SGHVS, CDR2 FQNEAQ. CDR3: CASSSRTSRSGNEQFF. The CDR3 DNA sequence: TGTGCCAGCAGCTCCCGGACTAGCCGAAGTGGCAATGAGCAGTTCTTC. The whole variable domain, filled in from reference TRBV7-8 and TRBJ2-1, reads GAGVSQSPRYKVAKRGQDVALRCDPISGHVSLFWYQQALGQGPEFLTYFQNEAQLDKSGLPSDRFFAERPEGSVSTLKIQRTQQEDSAVYLCASSSRTSRSGNEQFFGPGTRLTVL.

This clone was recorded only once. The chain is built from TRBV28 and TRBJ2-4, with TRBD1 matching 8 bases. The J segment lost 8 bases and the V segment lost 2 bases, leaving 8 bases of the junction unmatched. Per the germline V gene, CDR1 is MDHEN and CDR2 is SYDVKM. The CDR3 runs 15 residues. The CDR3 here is CASSLAQGALDIQYF. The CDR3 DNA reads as TGTGCCAGCAGTTTAGCGCAGGGGGCTCTGGACATTCAGTACTTC.

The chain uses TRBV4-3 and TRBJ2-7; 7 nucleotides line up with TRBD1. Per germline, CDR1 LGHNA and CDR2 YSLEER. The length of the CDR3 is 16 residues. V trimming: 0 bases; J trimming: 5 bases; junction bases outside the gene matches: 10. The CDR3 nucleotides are TGCGCCAGCAGCCAAGATCGGCACAGGGGATTAAACGAGCAGTACTTC. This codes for CASSQDRHRGLNEQYF.

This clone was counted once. The CDR3 here is CASSIGAAFTDTQYF. The CDR3 DNA follows: TGTGCCAGTAGTATAGGGGCAGCTTTCACAGATACGCAGTATTTT. J is TRBJ2-3 and V is TRBV19; no clear D gene. The CDR3 length is 15 residues. Germline V gene lookup returns CDR1 LNHDA and CDR2 SQIVND (reference sequence). Trimming took 1 base from V and 2 from J, leaving 10 bases between them.